The present T cell receptor (beta chain) was sequenced within a study of shared clonotypes between healthy human individuals. The overall study: Three plates were used per donor for CD4 naive, three for CD4 memory, two for CD8 naive and one for CD8 memory.

The CDR3 contains 12 residues. V dropped 1 base and J dropped 1 base, with 4 bases sitting between them. From germline, CDR1 is GTSNPN and CDR2 SVGIG (reference sequence). With regard to this clone: This sample includes further DNA sequences coding for the same CDR3.

The table came from immunoSEQ multiplex PCR; TCRdb's copy has only in-frame clones and leaves some out. The sample holds roughly 1,500,000 clones, approximately 98.5% seen once. Sequenced: naive CD4+ T cells sorted from blood. Subset meaning: CD45RA+ positively selected. This receptor was taken from a man between 25 and 39 years old in good health. The V gene is TRBV30, the J gene TRBJ1-1; D unresolved. The CDR3 spells CAWSAGNTEAFF. CDR3 sequence (DNA): TGTGCCTGGAGTGCGGGGAACACTGAAGCTTTCTTT.